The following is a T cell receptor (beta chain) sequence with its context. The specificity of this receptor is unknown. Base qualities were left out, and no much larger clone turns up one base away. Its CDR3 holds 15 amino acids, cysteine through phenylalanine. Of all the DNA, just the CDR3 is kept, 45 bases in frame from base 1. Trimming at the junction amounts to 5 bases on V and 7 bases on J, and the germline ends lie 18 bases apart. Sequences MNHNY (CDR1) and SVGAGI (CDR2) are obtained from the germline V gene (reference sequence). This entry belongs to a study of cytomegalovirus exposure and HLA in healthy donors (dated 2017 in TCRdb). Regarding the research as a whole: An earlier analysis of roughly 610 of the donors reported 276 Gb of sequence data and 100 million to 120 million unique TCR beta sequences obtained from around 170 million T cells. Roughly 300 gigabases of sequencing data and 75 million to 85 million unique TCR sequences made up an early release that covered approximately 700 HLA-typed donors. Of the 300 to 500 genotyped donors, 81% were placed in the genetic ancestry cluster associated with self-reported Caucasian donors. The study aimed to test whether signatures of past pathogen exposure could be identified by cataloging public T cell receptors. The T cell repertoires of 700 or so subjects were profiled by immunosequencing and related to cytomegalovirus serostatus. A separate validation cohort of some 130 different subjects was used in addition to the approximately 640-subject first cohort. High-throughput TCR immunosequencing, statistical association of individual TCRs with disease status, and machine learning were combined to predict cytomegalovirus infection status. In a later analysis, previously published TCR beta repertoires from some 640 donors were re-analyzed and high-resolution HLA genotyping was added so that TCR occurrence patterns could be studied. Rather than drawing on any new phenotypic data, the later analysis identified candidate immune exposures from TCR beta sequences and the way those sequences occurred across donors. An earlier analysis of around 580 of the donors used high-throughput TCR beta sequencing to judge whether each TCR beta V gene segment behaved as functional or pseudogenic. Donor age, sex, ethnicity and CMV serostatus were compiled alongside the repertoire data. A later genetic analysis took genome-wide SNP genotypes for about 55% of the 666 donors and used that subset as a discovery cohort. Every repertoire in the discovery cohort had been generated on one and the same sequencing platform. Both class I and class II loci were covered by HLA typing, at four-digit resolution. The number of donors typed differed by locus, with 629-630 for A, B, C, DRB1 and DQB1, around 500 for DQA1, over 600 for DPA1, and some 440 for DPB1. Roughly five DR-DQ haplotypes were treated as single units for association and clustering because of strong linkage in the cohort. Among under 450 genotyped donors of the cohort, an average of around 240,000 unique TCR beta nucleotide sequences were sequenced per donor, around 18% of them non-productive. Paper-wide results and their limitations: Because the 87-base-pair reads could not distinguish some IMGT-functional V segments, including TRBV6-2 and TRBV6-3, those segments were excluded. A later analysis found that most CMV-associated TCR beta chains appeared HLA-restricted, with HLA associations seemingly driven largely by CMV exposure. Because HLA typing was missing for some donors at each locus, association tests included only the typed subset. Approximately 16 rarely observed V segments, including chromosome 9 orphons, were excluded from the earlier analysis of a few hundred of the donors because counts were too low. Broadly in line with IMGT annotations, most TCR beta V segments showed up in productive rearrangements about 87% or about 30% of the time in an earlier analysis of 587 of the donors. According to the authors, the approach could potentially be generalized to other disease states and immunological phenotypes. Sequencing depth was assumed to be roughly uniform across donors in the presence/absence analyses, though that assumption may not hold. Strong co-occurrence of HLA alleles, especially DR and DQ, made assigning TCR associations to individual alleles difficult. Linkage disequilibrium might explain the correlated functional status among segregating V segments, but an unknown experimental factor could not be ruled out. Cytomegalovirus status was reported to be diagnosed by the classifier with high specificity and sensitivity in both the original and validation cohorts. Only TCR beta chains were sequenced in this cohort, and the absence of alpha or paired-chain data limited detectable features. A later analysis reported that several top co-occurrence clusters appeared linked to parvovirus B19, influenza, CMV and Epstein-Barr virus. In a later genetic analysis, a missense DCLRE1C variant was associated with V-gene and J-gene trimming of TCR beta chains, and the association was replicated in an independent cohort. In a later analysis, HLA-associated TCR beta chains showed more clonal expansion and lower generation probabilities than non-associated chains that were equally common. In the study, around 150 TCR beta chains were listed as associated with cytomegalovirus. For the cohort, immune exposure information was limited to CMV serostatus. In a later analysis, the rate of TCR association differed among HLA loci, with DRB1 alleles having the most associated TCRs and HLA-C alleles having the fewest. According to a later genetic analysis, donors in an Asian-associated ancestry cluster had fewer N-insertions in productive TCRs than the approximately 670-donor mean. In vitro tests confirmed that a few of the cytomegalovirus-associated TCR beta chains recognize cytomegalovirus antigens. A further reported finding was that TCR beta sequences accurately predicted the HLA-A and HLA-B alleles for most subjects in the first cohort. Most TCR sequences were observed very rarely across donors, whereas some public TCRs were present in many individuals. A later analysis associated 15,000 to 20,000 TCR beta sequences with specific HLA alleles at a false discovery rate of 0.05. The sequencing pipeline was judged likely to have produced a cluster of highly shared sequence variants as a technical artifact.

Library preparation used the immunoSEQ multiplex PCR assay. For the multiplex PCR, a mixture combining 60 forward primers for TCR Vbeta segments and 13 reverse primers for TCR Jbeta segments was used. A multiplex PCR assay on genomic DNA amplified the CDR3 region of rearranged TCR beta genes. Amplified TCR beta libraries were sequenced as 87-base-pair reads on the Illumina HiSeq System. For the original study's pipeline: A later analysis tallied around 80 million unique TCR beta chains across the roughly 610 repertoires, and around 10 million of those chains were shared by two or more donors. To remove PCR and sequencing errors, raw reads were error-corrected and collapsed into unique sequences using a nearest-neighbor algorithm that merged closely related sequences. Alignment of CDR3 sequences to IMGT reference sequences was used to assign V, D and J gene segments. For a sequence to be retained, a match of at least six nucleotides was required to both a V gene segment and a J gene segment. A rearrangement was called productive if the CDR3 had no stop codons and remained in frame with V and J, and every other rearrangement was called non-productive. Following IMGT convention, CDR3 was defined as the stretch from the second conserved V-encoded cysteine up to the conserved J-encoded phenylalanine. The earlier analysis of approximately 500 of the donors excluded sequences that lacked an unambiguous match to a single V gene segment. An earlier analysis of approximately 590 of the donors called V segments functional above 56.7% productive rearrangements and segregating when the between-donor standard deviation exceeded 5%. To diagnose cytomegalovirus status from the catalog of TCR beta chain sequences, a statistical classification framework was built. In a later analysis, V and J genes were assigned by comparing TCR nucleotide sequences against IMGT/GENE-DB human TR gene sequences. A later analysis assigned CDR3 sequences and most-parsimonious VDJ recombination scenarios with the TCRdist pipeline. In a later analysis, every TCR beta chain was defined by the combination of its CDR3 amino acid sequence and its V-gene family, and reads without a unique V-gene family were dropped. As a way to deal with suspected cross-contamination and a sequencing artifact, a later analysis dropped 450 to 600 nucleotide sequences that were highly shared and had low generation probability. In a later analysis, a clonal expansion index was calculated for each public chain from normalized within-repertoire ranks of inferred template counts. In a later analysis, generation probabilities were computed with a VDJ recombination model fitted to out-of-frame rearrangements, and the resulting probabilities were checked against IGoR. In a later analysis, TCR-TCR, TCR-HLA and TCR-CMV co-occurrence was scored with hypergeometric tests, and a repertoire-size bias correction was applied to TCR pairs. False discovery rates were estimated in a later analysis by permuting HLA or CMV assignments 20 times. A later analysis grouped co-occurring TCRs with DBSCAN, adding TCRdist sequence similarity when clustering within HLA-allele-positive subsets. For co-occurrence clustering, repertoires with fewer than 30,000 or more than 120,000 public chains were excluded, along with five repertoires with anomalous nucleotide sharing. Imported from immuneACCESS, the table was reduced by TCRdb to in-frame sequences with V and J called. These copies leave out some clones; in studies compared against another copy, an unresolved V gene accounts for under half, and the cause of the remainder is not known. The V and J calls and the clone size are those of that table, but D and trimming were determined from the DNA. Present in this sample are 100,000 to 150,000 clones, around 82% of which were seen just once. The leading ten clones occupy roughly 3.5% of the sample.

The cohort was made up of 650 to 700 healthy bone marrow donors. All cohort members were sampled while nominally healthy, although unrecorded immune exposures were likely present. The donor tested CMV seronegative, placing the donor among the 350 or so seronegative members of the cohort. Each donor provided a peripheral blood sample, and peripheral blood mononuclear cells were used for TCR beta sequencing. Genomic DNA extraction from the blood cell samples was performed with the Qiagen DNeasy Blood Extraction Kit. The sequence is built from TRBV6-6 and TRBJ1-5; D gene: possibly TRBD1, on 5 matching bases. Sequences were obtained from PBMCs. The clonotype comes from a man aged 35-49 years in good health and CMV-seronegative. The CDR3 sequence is CASSPQGGANQPQHF. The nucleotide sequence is TGTGCCAGCAGTCCCCAGGGAGGGGCGAACCAGCCCCAGCATTTT.